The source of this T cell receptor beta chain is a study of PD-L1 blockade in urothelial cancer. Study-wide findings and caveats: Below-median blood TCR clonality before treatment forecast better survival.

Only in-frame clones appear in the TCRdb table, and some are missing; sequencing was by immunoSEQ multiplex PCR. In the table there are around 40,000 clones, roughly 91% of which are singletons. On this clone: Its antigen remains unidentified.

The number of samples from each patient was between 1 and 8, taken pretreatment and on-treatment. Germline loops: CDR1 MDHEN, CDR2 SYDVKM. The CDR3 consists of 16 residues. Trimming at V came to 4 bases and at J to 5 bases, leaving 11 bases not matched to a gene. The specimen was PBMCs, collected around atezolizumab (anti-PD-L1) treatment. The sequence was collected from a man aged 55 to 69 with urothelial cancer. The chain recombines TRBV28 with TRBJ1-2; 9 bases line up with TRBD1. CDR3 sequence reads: CASSYLSWDRDYGYTF. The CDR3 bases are TGTGCCAGCAGTTACCTGTCATGGGACAGGGATTATGGCTACACCTTC.